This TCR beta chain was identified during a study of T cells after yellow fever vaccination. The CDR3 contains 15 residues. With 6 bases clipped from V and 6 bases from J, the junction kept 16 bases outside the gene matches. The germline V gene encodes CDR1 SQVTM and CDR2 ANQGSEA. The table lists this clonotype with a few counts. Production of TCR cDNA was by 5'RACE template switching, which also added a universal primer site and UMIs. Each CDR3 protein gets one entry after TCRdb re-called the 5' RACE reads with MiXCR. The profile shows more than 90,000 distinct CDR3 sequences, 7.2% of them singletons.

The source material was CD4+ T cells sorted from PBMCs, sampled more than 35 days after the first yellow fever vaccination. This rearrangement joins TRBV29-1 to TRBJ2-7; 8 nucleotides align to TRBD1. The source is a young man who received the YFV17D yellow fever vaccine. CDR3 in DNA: TGCAGCGTGGCCCGGACAGGGATGCCCCCCCTCGAGCAGTACTTC. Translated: CSVARTGMPPLEQYF.